Shown below are 7 T cell receptor beta chains from a single sample sequenced in a study of shared clonotypes between healthy human individuals. Libraries were prepared by immunoSEQ multiplex PCR; TCRdb keeps only in-frame clonotypes and omits some of them. The sample has fewer than 2.5 million clones; approximately 93% are singletons. Sequencing input: naive CD4+ T cells from PBMCs. The subset: CD45RA+ positively selected. The receptors derive from a man between 18 and 35 years old in good health. Some clones in this sample may be carry-over from other donors' samples.

Worth noting for this clone: No conserved phenylalanine or tryptophan ends this CDR3, so it is likely a read error. The V gene is TRBV29-1, the J gene TRBJ1-2; possibly TRBD1 for D (5 bases). Germline V lookup: CDR1 SQVTM, CDR2 ANQGSEA. Trimming took 8 bases from V and 4 from J, leaving 11 bases between them. This CDR3 is 11 amino acids long. CDR3 DNA sequence: TGCAGCTATCAGACAGCCTATGGCTACACCCTC. Its protein product is CSYQTAYGYTL.

V is TRBV5-1 and J is TRBJ2-5, with D tentatively TRBD1 or TRBD2 (5 bases each). The CDR3 spans 15 residues. Germline CDR1 reads SGHRS; CDR2 reads YFSETQ. The ends were cut back, 3 bases at V and 1 base at J, with 13 bases in the middle. The CDR3 sequence is CASSSIGTAQETQYF. The CDR3 bases are TGCGCCAGCAGCTCAATAGGGACGGCCCAAGAGACCCAGTACTTC.

A word on this clone: Other DNA variants within this sample encode the same CDR3. The chain is built from TRBV7-2 and TRBJ2-5, with TRBD1 identical over 7 bases. V shed 3 bases and J 2 bases; nucleotides not matched to a gene: 0. This CDR3 region has 13 residues. Germline CDR1 SGHTA, CDR2 FQGNSA. CDR3 residues: CASSLDRQETQYF. The CDR3 DNA sequence: TGTGCCAGCAGCTTGGACAGGCAAGAGACCCAGTACTTC.

The chain joins TRBV28 to TRBJ1-2, with 8 bases identical to TRBD1. Germline lookup yields CDR1 MDHEN and CDR2 SYDVKM. Trimming cost V 6 bases and J 7 bases; bases outside gene matches: 7. The CDR3 is 13 residues long. CDR3: CASSLQGVRGYTF. The CDR3, as DNA: TGTGCCAGCAGCTTACAGGGGGTTCGTGGCTACACCTTC.

This chain connects TRBV7-2 to TRBJ1-4; D is possibly TRBD1 (6 bases). V lost 5 bases and J 1 base, leaving 11 bases between the germline ends. From germline, CDR1 is SGHTA and CDR2 FQGNSA. This CDR3 region has 15 residues. CDR3: CASSLTGLTNEKLFF. The CDR3, as DNA: TGTGCCAGCAGCCTTACAGGGTTAACTAATGAAAAACTGTTTTTT.

The chain combines TRBV25-1 with TRBJ1-1; no clear D. Trimming took 6 bases from V and 10 from J, leaving 21 bases between them. This CDR3 contains 14 residues. The germline CDR1 and CDR2 sequences are MGHDK and SYGVNS. The CDR3 DNA reads as TGTGCCAGCAGCGCTTCCCTTTCCGCGCAAGTAGCTTTCTTT. It encodes CASSASLSAQVAFF.

The CDR3 protein is CASRAQTGLYAEQYF. The CDR3, as DNA: TGTGCCAGCAGGGCCCAGACAGGGCTCTACGCGGAGCAGTACTTC. The chain links TRBV6-1 to TRBJ2-7; TRBD1 matches at 7 bases. The germline gives CDR1 MNHNS, CDR2 SASEGT. The CDR3 is 15 residues long. Trimming cost V 6 bases and J 7 bases; bases outside gene matches: 15.